Each of the 8 T cell receptor beta chains below was sequenced from the same sample in a study of control samples from healthy donors and cancer patients. Only in-frame clones appear in the TCRdb table, and some are missing; sequencing was by immunoSEQ multiplex PCR. This sample has more than 150,000 clones, with nearly 95% found just once. Sample: blood. All receptors derive from a man aged 50 or older in good health.

This chain connects TRBV28 to TRBJ2-3, with 16 bases identical to TRBD2. Germline loops: CDR1 MDHEN, CDR2 SYDVKM. The V and J ends lost 7 bases and 1 base, in that order; junction bases with no gene match: 11. The CDR3 consists of 19 residues. The CDR3 loop is CASILAGLAGGPGTDTQYF. The DNA for the CDR3 is TGTGCCAGCATCCTTGCGGGACTAGCGGGAGGGCCGGGCACAGATACGCAGTATTTT.

This rearrangement joins TRBV19 to TRBJ2-2; D call uncertain. The germline CDR1 and CDR2 sequences are LNHDA and SQIVND (reference sequence). This CDR3 spans 14 amino acids. Trimming took off 4 bases at V and 7 bases at J, with 13 bases between the two ends. The CDR3 is CASSKIGFLGELFF. The CDR3 DNA reads TGTGCCAGTAGTAAGATTGGGTTTCTCGGGGAGCTGTTTTTT.

CDR3 sequence: CASSFLTSGRVDEQFF. CDR3 nucleotide sequence: TGTGCCAGCAGCTTCCTCACTAGCGGGAGAGTCGATGAGCAGTTCTTC. The chain is built from TRBV13 and TRBJ2-1; the match to TRBD2 covers 11 bases. The ends lost 3 bases at V and 8 bases at J; junction bases unmatched: 9. The germline V gene encodes CDR1 PRHDT and CDR2 FYEKMQ (reference sequence). The CDR3 totals 16 residues.

The rearrangement links TRBV28 to TRBJ1-5, with a tentative D call TRBD1 (6 bases). The CDR3 runs 15 residues. V lost 7 bases and J lost 1, with 14 bases in between. Germline loops: CDR1 MDHEN, CDR2 SYDVKM. As DNA, the CDR3 is TGTGCCAGCATGGTGAACAGGGCGAGCAATCAGCCCCAGCATTTT. Its translation is CASMVNRASNQPQHF.

The V and J genes are TRBV9 and TRBJ2-7; 10 bases map to TRBD2. CDR3 length: 15 amino acids. The germline gives CDR1 SGDLS, CDR2 YYNGEE. The V and J ends lost 0 bases and 8 bases, in that order; junction bases with no gene match: 8. In DNA form, the CDR3 reads TGTGCCAGCAGCGTAGGCCTTAGCGGGAGGTCCCAGCAGTACTTC. This sequence encodes CASSVGLSGRSQQYF.

This chain connects TRBV6-1 to TRBJ1-2, with D maybe TRBD1 (5 bases). The germline CDR1 and CDR2 sequences are MNHNS and SASEGT. The V end was cut by 3 bases, the J end by 5 bases, with 16 bases between. CDR3 length: 15 amino acids. The CDR3 DNA is TGTGCCAGCAGTGAGGGGCGACGGCTGGGGTATGGCTACACCTTC. This encodes CASSEGRRLGYGYTF.

The rearrangement joins TRBV7-9 to TRBJ1-2, with 8 nucleotides matching TRBD1. Germline V gene data show CDR1 as SEHNR and CDR2 as FQNEAQ (reference sequence). There are 15 residues in the CDR3. J gave up 2 bases and V 5 bases, and 7 bases lay outside the gene matches. The CDR3 DNA follows: TGTGCCAGCAGCCCTCGGACAGGGATGAACTATGGCTACACCTTC. Residues: CASSPRTGMNYGYTF.

This rearrangement joins TRBV11-1 to TRBJ2-5; unclear D gene. CDR1 SGHAT and CDR2 FQDESV come from the germline V gene (reference sequence). Trimming pared 1 base from V and 0 bases from J, leaving 9 bases between. CDR3 length: 15 amino acids. The CDR3: CASSLGATYQETQYF. The DNA for the CDR3 is TGTGCCAGCAGCTTAGGGGCCACGTACCAAGAGACCCAGTACTTC. Supplemented by reference TRBV11-1 and TRBJ2-5, the full variable domain reads EAEVAQSPRYKITEKSQAVAFWCDPISGHATLYWYRQILGQGPELLVQFQDESVVDDSQLPKDRFSAERLKGVDSTLKIQPAELGDSAMYLCASSLGATYQETQYFGPGTRLLVL.